This TCR beta chain was captured by sequencing in a study of cytomegalovirus exposure and HLA in healthy donors. Study-wide findings and caveats: Reports showed the classifier diagnosing cytomegalovirus status with high specificity and sensitivity. Further analysis, carried out later, found HLA-associated TCR beta chains more clonally expanded than equally common other chains. Sequencing probably produced one cluster of sequence variants that were highly shared.

A note on this clone: Its target is unknown.

The PCR had 60 Vbeta and 13 Jbeta primers. The repertoire was sequenced with immunoSEQ multiplex PCR; TCRdb's copy has only in-frame clones and lacks some. Among roughly 120,000 clones listed, roughly 60% were seen once. Germline V gene sequence: CDR1 SGHRS, CDR2 YFSETQ. CDR3 length equals 13 residues. Between the trimmed V and J ends, which lost 4 bases and 1 base, there was a span of 5 bases. The sample consisted of PBMCs. The source is a man aged 40-49 years in good health and CMV-seropositive. This chain connects TRBV5-1 to TRBJ2-2; D may be TRBD2 (5 bases). CDR3 sequence: CASSRGNTGELFF. CDR3 sequence (DNA): TGCGCCAGCAGCCGGGGGAACACCGGGGAGCTGTTTTTT.